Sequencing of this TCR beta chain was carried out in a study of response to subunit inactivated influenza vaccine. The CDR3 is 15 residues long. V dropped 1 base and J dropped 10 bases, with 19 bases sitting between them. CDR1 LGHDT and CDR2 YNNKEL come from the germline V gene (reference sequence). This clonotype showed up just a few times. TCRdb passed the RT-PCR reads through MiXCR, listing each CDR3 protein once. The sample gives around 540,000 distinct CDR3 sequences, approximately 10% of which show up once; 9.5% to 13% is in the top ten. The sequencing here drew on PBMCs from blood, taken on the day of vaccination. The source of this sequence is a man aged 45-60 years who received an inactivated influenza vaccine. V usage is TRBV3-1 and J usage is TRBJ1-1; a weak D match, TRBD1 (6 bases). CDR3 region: CASSQGGRGGLAAFF. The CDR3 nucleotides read TGTGCCAGCAGCCAAGGGGGAAGGGGGGGACTTGCAGCTTTCTTT.